The 13 T cell receptor beta chains given below trace back to one sample, sequenced in a study of identical twins. MiXCR was run by TCRdb on the 5' RACE reads, yielding one entry per CDR3 protein. Altogether more than 600,000 distinct CDR3 sequences are present, approximately 18% being singletons, with the ten largest covering around 13%. The same sample was also studied in work on T cells expressing NK-cell markers.

The sequenced sample was PBMCs. The receptors shown here come from a woman in her late teens or twenties in good health.

The chain combines TRBV20-1 with TRBJ2-1; D is unresolved. Deletions cut 3 bases from V and 0 bases from J, with 9 bases between. Looked up from germline, CDR1 is DFQATT and CDR2 is SNEGSKA (reference sequence). CDR3 length: 14 residues. In DNA form, the CDR3 reads TGCAGTGCTAGTGTCGACTTCTCCTACAATGAGCAGTTCTTC. Its protein product is CSASVDFSYNEQFF.

V is TRBV4-3 and J is TRBJ2-1; D is uncertain. CDR1 and CDR2 from the germline V gene are LGHNA and YSLEER. The CDR3 runs 17 residues. Trimming took 0 bases from V and 1 from J, leaving 13 bases between them. The CDR3 is CASSQEPQVYSYNEQFF. The CDR3 nucleotides are TGCGCCAGCAGCCAAGAGCCGCAGGTCTATTCCTACAATGAGCAGTTCTTC.

The sample holds many counts of this clonotype. J is TRBJ2-5 and V is TRBV12-3 or TRBV12-4; TRBD2 agrees at 9 bases. There are 17 residues in the CDR3. With 6 bases clipped from V and 7 bases from J, the junction kept 18 bases outside the gene matches. CDR3 nucleotide sequence: TGTGCCAGCAGCGGTCCGGGACTAGCTTCAATTTTTGGGACCCAGTACTTC. It specifies CASSGPGLASIFGTQYF.

V and J are TRBV10-3 and TRBJ2-1; TRBD1 matches 9 bases. The V and J ends lost 2 bases and 7 bases, in that order; junction bases with no gene match: 6. This CDR3 spans 15 amino acids. CDR1 and CDR2 from the germline V gene are ENHRY and SYGVKD. The CDR3 protein is CAISEAGQGGNEQFF. The CDR3 DNA reads TGTGCCATCAGTGAGGCGGGACAGGGTGGTAATGAGCAGTTCTTC.

This clonotype was observed a few times. The J gene is TRBJ2-1, the V gene TRBV4-3; D might be TRBD2 (5 bases). Germline CDR1 is LGHNA and CDR2 is YSLEER. Trimming shortened V by 8 bases and J by 4 bases, and 15 bases separated the two germline ends. This CDR3 contains 14 residues. DNA of the CDR3: TGCGCCAGCGGGGAGTCTGGAATTTACAATGAGCAGTTCTTC. Translating gives CASGESGIYNEQFF.

This clonotype was observed many times. Mismatch with germline at one junction end may stem from a read error. The chain uses TRBV9 and TRBJ2-4, with TRBD1 as a possible D gene (6 bases). Germline assignment: CDR1 SGDLS and CDR2 YYNGEE. This CDR3 contains 11 residues. CDR3 residues: CASSETGSIDF. CDR3 nucleotides: TGTGCCAGCAGCGAAACAGGGTCGATTGACTTC. Filled out from reference TRBV9 and TRBJ2-4, the complete variable domain reads DSGVTQTPKHLITATGQRVTLRCSPRSGDLSVYWYQQSLDQGLQFLIQYYNGEERAKGNILERFSAQQFPDLHSELNLSSLELGDSALYFCASSETGSIDFGAGTRLSVL.

The genes are TRBV5-1 and TRBJ2-4; D remains ambiguous. CDR3 length equals 14 residues. CDR1 is SGHRS, CDR2 YFSETQ, per germline. Trimming removed 7 bases from V and 0 bases from J, with 11 bases in between. CDR3 in DNA: TGCGCCAGCCGGAGAGATCAAGCCAAAAACATTCAGTACTTC. Its translation is CASRRDQAKNIQYF.

This clonotype came up a few times. V usage is TRBV4-2 and J usage is TRBJ2-3; TRBD2 agrees at 9 bases. CDR3 length: 15 residues. CDR1 and CDR2 (germline): LGHNA, YNFKEQ. Trimming cost V 0 bases and J 4 bases; bases outside gene matches: 2. The CDR3 protein is CASSQESGGSDTQYF. Written as DNA, the CDR3 is TGTGCCAGCAGCCAAGAGAGCGGGGGGTCAGATACGCAGTATTTT.

This chain links TRBV20-1 with TRBJ2-5; D gene uncertain. This CDR3 is built from 14 residues. The germline CDR1 and CDR2 sequences are DFQATT and SNEGSKA (reference sequence). V dropped 2 bases and J dropped 5 bases, with 15 bases sitting between them. The CDR3 DNA reads as TGCAGTGCTAGAAGTGTTGGCGGTCGGGAGACCCAGTACTTC. Residues: CSARSVGGRETQYF.

The table lists this clonotype with a few counts. The chain recombines TRBV4-3 with TRBJ1-2; D remains ambiguous. With 3 bases removed from V and 6 bases from J, the gap between germline ends came to 8 bases. Germline V gene data show CDR1 as LGHNA and CDR2 as YSLEER. The CDR3 contains 12 residues. The CDR3 nucleotides are TGCGCCAGCAGCCAGGGAACCGATGGCTACACCTTC. Translated: CASSQGTDGYTF.

The chain recombines TRBV9 with TRBJ2-7; D perhaps matches TRBD1 (6 bases). This CDR3 has 15 amino acids. The V gene's germline CDR1 is SGDLS and CDR2 YYNGEE. V was clipped by 0 bases and J by 6 bases, with 16 bases between them. The CDR3 is CASSVGGGPGSEQYF. DNA of the CDR3: TGTGCCAGCAGCGTAGGAGGGGGACCCGGCTCCGAGCAGTACTTC. Full variable domain (outside the CDR3, taken from reference TRBV9 and TRBJ2-7): DSGVTQTPKHLITATGQRVTLRCSPRSGDLSVYWYQQSLDQGLQFLIQYYNGEERAKGNILERFSAQQFPDLHSELNLSSLELGDSALYFCASSVGGGPGSEQYFGPGTRLTVT.

The CDR3 sequence: CASSSPPAEQFF. In DNA, the CDR3 is TGTGCCAGCAGTTCACCCCCGGCGGAGCAGTTCTTC. The chain links TRBV6-5 to TRBJ2-1, with unresolved D. CDR1 is MNHEY, CDR2 SVGAGI, per germline. Trimming took 4 bases from V and 10 from J, leaving 11 bases between them. The CDR3 consists of 12 residues.

This clonotype has more than one count but fewer than ten. CDR3 in DNA: TGCGCCAGCAGCCCAAGGACAGGGGACGGACCGAACACTGAAGCTTTCTTT. Translated, it gives CASSPRTGDGPNTEAFF. This chain links TRBV5-1 with TRBJ1-1; 9 bases align to TRBD1. V lost 4 bases, J lost 1 base, and 11 bases stayed unmatched. Germline loops: CDR1 SGHRS, CDR2 YFSETQ. CDR3 size: 17 residues.